A selection of T cell receptor beta chains follows, all from one sample in a study of blood T cell repertoires in COVID-19. Assay used: immunoSEQ multiplex PCR; TCRdb lists only in-frame clones, some missing. The table has around 61,000 clones, roughly 90% seen once. Sequencing was performed on peripheral blood. All receptors derive from a man between 60 and 75 years old with acute or convalescent COVID-19. Both conserved end residues are part of each CDR3. Fields, in order: D gene, J gene, V gene, clone size, CDR3 DNA, CDR3 protein. A D gene is named only where the DNA matches it firmly. Where a row states a size, it is once, few, many or the class of an expanded clone; other rows omit it.

TRBD2 | TRBJ2-1 | TRBV10-3 | . | TGTGCCATCAGTGCCCCGCGGGGGTTCGATGAGCAGTTCTTC | CAISAPRGFDEQFF
. | TRBJ2-1 | TRBV30 | . | TGTGCCGCGCGGGCTTACAATGAGCAGTTCTTC | CAARAYNEQFF
. | TRBJ1-4 | TRBV4-1 | . | TGCGCCAGCAGCCAAGAGAGTCAGGGGATAGGAAAACTGTTTTTT | CASSQESQGIGKLFF
. | TRBJ2-7 | TRBV12-3/TRBV12-4 | . | TGTGCCAGCAGTCCTGACAAATCCAACGAGCAGTACTTC | CASSPDKSNEQYF
. | TRBJ2-7 | TRBV5-1 | once | TGCGCCAGCAGCTTGGATCGAGGGAGCTCCTACGAGCAGTACTTC | CASSLDRGSSYEQYF
. | TRBJ2-2 | TRBV5-1 | . | TGCGCCAGCAGCTTGGTTGGAGACTCGAACACCGGGGAGCTGTTTTTT | CASSLVGDSNTGELFF
TRBD1 | TRBJ1-5 | TRBV3-1/TRBV3-2 | . | TGTGCCAGCAGCTTAGCAGGGACAGGCAATCAGCCCCAGCATTTT | CASSLAGTGNQPQHF
TRBD1 | TRBJ2-6 | TRBV5-4 | . | TGTGCCAGCAGGTGGGATCAGGGGGCCCCCTCTGGGGCCAACGTCCTGACTTTC | CASRWDQGAPSGANVLTF
TRBD1 | TRBJ2-7 | TRBV3-1/TRBV3-2 | . | TGTGCCAGCAGCCAGGGGACAGGGGCCTACGAGCAGTACTTC | CASSQGTGAYEQYF
. | TRBJ2-1 | TRBV10-3 | once | TGTGCCATCAGTGAACAGGAGTACAATGAGCAGTTCTTC | CAISEQEYNEQFF
. | TRBJ1-1 | TRBV27 | . | TGTGCCAGCAGTTTATCGGGAGGGGACACTGAAGCTTTCTTT | CASSLSGGDTEAFF
TRBD2 | TRBJ2-3 | TRBV14 | . | TGTGCCAGCAGCCAGACTAGCGGGGCAGATACGCAGTATTTT | CASSQTSGADTQYF
TRBD1 | TRBJ1-2 | TRBV5-1 | . | TGCGCCAGCAGCTCTCCGGGACAGGATTATGGCTACACCTTC | CASSSPGQDYGYTF
TRBD2 | TRBJ2-3 | TRBV4-1 | . | TGCGCCAGCAGCCAAGACGGGGGAGGGTTGGGCACAGATACGCAGTATTTT | CASSQDGGGLGTDTQYF
. | TRBJ1-5 | TRBV5-1 | once | TGCGCCAGCAGCCCCAGGGGTATCGAGAATCAGCCCCAGCATTTT | CASSPRGIENQPQHF
. | TRBJ1-1 | TRBV2 | . | TGTGCCAGCATAGGACTGGAAGGAGCTTTCTTT | CASIGLEGAFF
TRBD1 | TRBJ1-3 | TRBV7-2 | . | TGTGCCAGCAGCCAAATTCGACAGGGGAGCTCTGGAAACACCATATATTTT | CASSQIRQGSSGNTIYF
. | TRBJ2-2 | TRBV9 | . | TGTGCCAGCAGTCGCTCGGGAGCTCCGAACACCGGGGAGCTGTTTTTT | CASSRSGAPNTGELFF
TRBD1 | TRBJ2-5 | TRBV10-3 | . | TGTGCCATCAGGAGCTCCACAGGGGGAGAGACCCAGTACTTC | CAIRSSTGGETQYF
TRBD1 | TRBJ2-7 | TRBV30 | . | TGTGCCTGGAGTGGACAGGGTTTCTACGAGCAGTACTTC | CAWSGQGFYEQYF
. | TRBJ2-5 | TRBV10-1 | . | TGCGCCACCCTGCCGGAGGTCCGGGAGACCCAGTACTTC | CATLPEVRETQYF
TRBD1 | TRBJ1-3 | TRBV29-1 | . | TGCAGCGTTGACGGGGGACAGGGAAACACCATATATTTT | CSVDGGQGNTIYF
TRBD1 | TRBJ2-7 | TRBV5-1 | . | TGCGCCAGCAGCTCCCTGGACAGGGATGGCGAGCAGTACTTC | CASSSLDRDGEQYF
. | TRBJ2-6 | TRBV19 | . | TGTGCCAGTAGTATTACAGGGACTGGGGCCAACGTCCTGACTTTC | CASSITGTGANVLTF
. | TRBJ2-1 | TRBV9 | . | TGTGCCAGCAGCGTGAGGGAGTGGGGTGACAATGAGCAGTTCTTC | CASSVREWGDNEQFF
. | TRBJ1-3 | TRBV6-5 | . | TGTGCCAGCAGTACGGAGAGGTCTGGAAACACCATATATTTT | CASSTERSGNTIYF
TRBD2 | TRBJ2-3 | TRBV4-1 | . | TGCGCCAGCAGCCCCGCGCTAGCGGGAGGTGTAGTTGATACGCAGTATTTT | CASSPALAGGVVDTQYF
TRBD1 | TRBJ1-2 | TRBV5-6 | . | TGTGCCAGCAGAAGGGACAGGGGGAGCACTAACTATGGCTACACCTTC | CASRRDRGSTNYGYTF
. | TRBJ1-2 | TRBV7-9 | . | TGTGCCAGCAGCCCCCGGGACATGGGCTATGGCTACACCTTC | CASSPRDMGYGYTF
TRBD1 | TRBJ1-2 | TRBV5-1 | . | TGCGCCAGCAGACCCCTGACAGGGACGTTCTATGGCTACACCTTC | CASRPLTGTFYGYTF
. | TRBJ1-6 | TRBV27 | few | TGTGCCAGCAGTCTGACAGGAAGGGGGAATTCACCCCTCCACTTT | CASSLTGRGNSPLHF
. | TRBJ1-3 | TRBV30 | . | TGTGCCTCGCCGGGACTGAAAAATGGTTACACCATATATTTT | CASPGLKNGYTIYF
. | TRBJ2-7 | TRBV11-2 | . | TGTGCCAGCAGTTATAACAGGGTCTACGAGCAGTACTTC | CASSYNRVYEQYF
. | TRBJ1-5 | TRBV2 | . | TGTGCCAGCAGTGGTGATGTAGGGGATCAGCCCCAGCATTTT | CASSGDVGDQPQHF
. | TRBJ1-2 | TRBV29-1 | . | TGCAGCGTTGGGCCCAGGGCTTCTGGCTATGGCTACACCTTC | CSVGPRASGYGYTF
. | TRBJ2-7 | TRBV5-4 | once | TGTGCCAGCAGCTTGGCGGCAGGTTCCTACGAGCAGTACTTC | CASSLAAGSYEQYF
TRBD1 | TRBJ1-5 | TRBV27 | . | TGTGCCAGCAGCGGGAACAAGGGGGCCAGGCAGCCCCAGCATTTT | CASSGNKGARQPQHF
. | TRBJ1-3 | TRBV3-1/TRBV3-2 | . | TGTGCCAGCAGCCGCCCGGGAGGAAACACCATATATTTT | CASSRPGGNTIYF
. | TRBJ1-4 | TRBV18 | few | TGTGCCAGCTCACCCCGACAGACATCAACTAATGAAAAACTGTTTTTT | CASSPRQTSTNEKLFF